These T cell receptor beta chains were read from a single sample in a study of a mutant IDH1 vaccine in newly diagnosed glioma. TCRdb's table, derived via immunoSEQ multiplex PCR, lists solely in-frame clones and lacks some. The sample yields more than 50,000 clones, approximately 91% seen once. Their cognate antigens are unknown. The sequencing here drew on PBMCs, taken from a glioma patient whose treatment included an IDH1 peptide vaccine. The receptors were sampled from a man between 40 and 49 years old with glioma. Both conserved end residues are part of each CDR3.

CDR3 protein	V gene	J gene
CASSFDLGSNEKLFF	TRBV5-6	TRBJ1-4
CASSLGGHTGELFF	TRBV5-1	TRBJ2-2
CASSPSAGGYNEQFF	TRBV19	TRBJ2-1
CASIPGQRDTDTQYF	TRBV6-1	TRBJ2-3
CASSQEGAGGKLFF	TRBV4-1	TRBJ1-4
CASSPEANVLTF	TRBV18	TRBJ2-6
CASSLVPDSGANVLTF	TRBV7-2	TRBJ2-6
CASSFSDSTDTQYF	TRBV7-2	TRBJ2-3
CASSVGTGVTDTQYF	TRBV6-5	TRBJ2-3
CACPPRTGAAWAFF	TRBV30	TRBJ1-1
CASSHGVRTGELFF	TRBV7-2	TRBJ2-2
CASSMGLWGEGETQYF	TRBV19	TRBJ2-5
CSASWISGINSGGELFF	TRBV29-1	TRBJ2-2
CASSDTGEQFF	TRBV2	TRBJ2-1
CASSGQGAFTNEKLFF	TRBV5-1	TRBJ1-4
CASSYRGGYNEQFF	TRBV6-6	TRBJ2-1
CASTTGGGTDTQYF	TRBV19	TRBJ2-3
CASNVGGSGSEAFF	TRBV28	TRBJ1-1
CSVDRDTLNTEAFF	TRBV29-1	TRBJ1-1
CASSDSRNEQFF	TRBV21-1	TRBJ2-1
CASSREATGGFHEQYF	TRBV7-2	TRBJ2-7
CASSIIRSGSSYNEQFF	TRBV19	TRBJ2-1
CSVEEMGNTIYF	TRBV29-1	TRBJ1-3
CASSLTASGANVLTF	TRBV19	TRBJ2-6
CASSPIRFDRVAPGELFF	TRBV7-8	TRBJ2-2
CATSGGRGLGQPQHF	TRBV10-1	TRBJ1-5